This T cell receptor (beta chain) is drawn from a study of glioma-infiltrating T cells after dendritic cell vaccination. The immunoSEQ assay amplified TCRB CDR3 from up to about 2 ug DNA. The primer mix had 60 V beta and 13 J beta primers. Some clones are missing from TCRdb's copy, which holds only in-frame ones; the method was immunoSEQ multiplex PCR. The data contain around 90,000 clones, about four fifths of them singletons. This CDR3 contains 17 residues. V shed 1 base and J shed 7 bases, with 24 bases lying between them. Germline CDR1 SGHRS, CDR2 YFSETQ. This chain uses TRBV5-1 with TRBJ2-7; possibly TRBD1 for D (6 bases). The receptor's source is a human donor with glioblastoma. Sequencing used blood, obtained before dendritic cell vaccination. The CDR3 bases are TGCGCCAGCAGCTTGACCACAGGGTCTGGGTCCGTCCGTGAGCAGTACTTC. Amino acids: CASSLTTGSGSVREQYF.